This T cell receptor beta chain was sequenced for a study of T-cell reconstitution after alpha-beta-depleted transplantation in children. General study findings and limits: It was newly produced T cells that mostly accounted for T-cell counts and diversity one year after transplant. About two months after transplant, alpha-beta T cells reportedly came from several hundred expanded graft clones.

The CDR3 runs to 12 residues. V dropped 0 bases and J dropped 5 bases, with 5 bases sitting between them. Germline V gene data show CDR1 as MGHRA and CDR2 as YSYEKL. A note on this clonotype: Its antigen is currently unknown.

A library of TCRbeta sequences, prepared with unique molecular identifiers, was generated. MiXCR was run by TCRdb on the PCR reads, yielding one entry per CDR3 protein. The sample shows 750,000 to 950,000 distinct CDR3 sequences, around 15% of them seen only once. The gene calls are TRBV4-1 and TRBJ2-7; no reliable D call. Sequencing was performed on PBMCs, mostly from graft donor cells, taken 360 days after TCRalphabeta/CD19-depleted stem cell transplant. The receptor was isolated from a male patient younger than 18 who had a stem cell transplant for acute lymphoblastic leukemia, so the T cells may come from the graft donor. CDR3 sequence: CASSQDFHEQYF. CDR3 nucleotides: TGCGCCAGCAGCCAAGATTTTCACGAGCAGTACTTC.